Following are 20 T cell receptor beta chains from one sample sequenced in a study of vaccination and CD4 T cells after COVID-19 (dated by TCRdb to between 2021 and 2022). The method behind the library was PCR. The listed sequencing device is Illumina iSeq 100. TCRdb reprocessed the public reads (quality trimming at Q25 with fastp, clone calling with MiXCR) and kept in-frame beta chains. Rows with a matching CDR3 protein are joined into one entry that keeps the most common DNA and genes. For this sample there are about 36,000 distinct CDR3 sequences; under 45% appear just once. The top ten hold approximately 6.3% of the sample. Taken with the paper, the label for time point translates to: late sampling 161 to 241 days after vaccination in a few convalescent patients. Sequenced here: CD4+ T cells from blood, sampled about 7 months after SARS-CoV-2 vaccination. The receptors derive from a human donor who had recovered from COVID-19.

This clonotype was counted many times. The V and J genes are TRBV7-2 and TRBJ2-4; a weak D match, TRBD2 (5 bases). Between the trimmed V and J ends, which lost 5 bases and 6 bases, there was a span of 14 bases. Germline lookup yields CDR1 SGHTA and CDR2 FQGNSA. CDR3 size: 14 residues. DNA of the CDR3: TGTGCCAGCAGCCCTAACGTGGGAGCAAACATTCAGTACTTC. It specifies CASSPNVGANIQYF.

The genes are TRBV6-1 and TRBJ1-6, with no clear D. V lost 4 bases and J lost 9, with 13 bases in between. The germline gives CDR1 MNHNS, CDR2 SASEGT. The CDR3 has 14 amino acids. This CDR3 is CASSAADTVSPLHF. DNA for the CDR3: TGTGCCAGCAGTGCGGCGGATACGGTTTCACCCCTCCACTTT.

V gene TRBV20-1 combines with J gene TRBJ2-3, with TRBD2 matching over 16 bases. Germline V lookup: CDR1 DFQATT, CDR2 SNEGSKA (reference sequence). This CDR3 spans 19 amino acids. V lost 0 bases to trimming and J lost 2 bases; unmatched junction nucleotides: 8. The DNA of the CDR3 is TGCAGTGCTAGAGATTGGGCGGGACTAGCGGGAGGGCCCACAGATACGCAGTATTTT. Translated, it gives CSARDWAGLAGGPTDTQYF.

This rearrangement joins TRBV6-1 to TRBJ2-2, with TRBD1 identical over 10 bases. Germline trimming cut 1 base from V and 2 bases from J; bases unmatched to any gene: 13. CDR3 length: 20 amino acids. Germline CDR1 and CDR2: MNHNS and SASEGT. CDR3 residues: CASSEEGQGFIGVNTGELFF. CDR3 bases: TGTGCCAGCAGTGAAGAGGGACAGGGGTTCATCGGAGTTAACACCGGGGAGCTGTTTTTT.

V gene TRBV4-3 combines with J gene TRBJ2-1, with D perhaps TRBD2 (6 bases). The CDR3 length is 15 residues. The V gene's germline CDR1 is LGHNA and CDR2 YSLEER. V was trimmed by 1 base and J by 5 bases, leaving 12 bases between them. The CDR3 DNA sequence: TGCGCCAGCAGCCAAGCATTAGGGACTCACAATGAGCAGTTCTTC. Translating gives CASSQALGTHNEQFF.

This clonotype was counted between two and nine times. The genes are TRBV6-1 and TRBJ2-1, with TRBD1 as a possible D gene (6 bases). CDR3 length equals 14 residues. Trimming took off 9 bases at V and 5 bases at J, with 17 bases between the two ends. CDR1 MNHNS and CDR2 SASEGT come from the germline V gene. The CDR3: CASSAQGNHNEQFF. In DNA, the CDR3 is TGTGCCAGTAGCGCCCAGGGGAATCACAATGAGCAGTTCTTC.

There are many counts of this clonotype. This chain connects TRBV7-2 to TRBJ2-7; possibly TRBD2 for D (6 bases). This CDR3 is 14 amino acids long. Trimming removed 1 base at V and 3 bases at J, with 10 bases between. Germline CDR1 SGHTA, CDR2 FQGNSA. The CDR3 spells CASSLGQRVYEQYF. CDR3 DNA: TGTGCCAGCAGCTTAGGTCAGCGGGTCTACGAGCAGTACTTC.

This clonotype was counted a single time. The CDR3 loop is CASSVDPSGSYNEQFF. The CDR3 nucleotides are TGTGCCAGCAGCGTAGATCCTAGCGGCTCCTACAATGAGCAGTTCTTC. The chain joins TRBV9 to TRBJ2-1; 7 bases map to TRBD2. This CDR3 is 16 amino acids long. V shed 0 bases, J shed 0 bases, and the junction held 3 bases outside the gene matches. The V gene's germline CDR1 is SGDLS and CDR2 YYNGEE.

The CDR3 coding sequence is TGTGCCAGTGGGGGACAGGCCTCCTACGAGCAGTACTTC. Protein: CASGGQASYEQYF. This chain joins TRBV19 and TRBJ2-7, with 8 nucleotides matching TRBD1. Germline lookup yields CDR1 LNHDA and CDR2 SQIVND (reference sequence). The CDR3 length is 13 residues. Trimming took 8 bases from V and 0 from J; bases not matched to a gene: 3.

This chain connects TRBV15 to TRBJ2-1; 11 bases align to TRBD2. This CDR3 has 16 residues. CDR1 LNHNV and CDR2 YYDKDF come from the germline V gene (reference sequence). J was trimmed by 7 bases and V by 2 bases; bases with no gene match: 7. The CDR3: CATSRILAGGLNEQFF. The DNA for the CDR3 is TGTGCCACCAGCAGAATCCTAGCGGGAGGCTTAAATGAGCAGTTCTTC.

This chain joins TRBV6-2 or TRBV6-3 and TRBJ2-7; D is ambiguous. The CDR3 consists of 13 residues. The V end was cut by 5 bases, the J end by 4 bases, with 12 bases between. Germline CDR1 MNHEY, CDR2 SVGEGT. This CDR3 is CASSHITTYEQYF. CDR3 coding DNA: TGTGCCAGCAGTCACATAACCACTTACGAGCAGTACTTC.

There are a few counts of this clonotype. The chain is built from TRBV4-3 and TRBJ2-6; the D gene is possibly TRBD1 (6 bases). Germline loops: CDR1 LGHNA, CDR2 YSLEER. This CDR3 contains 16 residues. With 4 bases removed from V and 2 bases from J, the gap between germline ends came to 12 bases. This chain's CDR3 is CASSPEAGAGANVLTF. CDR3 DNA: TGCGCCAGCAGCCCAGAAGCAGGGGCTGGGGCCAACGTCCTGACTTTC.

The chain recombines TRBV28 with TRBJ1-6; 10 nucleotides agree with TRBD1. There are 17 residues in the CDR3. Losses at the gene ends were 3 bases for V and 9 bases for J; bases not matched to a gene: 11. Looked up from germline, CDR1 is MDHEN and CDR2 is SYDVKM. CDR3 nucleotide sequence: TGTGCCAGCAGTTTCGGGACAGGGGTTGAGAGTACTTCACCCCTCCACTTT. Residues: CASSFGTGVESTSPLHF.

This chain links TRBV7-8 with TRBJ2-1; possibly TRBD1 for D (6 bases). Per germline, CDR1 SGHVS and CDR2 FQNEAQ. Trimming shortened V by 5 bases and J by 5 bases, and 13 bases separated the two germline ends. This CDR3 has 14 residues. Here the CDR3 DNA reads TGTGCCAGCAGCAAACAGGGTTGGCACAATGAGCAGTTCTTC. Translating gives CASSKQGWHNEQFF.

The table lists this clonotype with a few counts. CDR3: CASSQFYGFGQYF. CDR3 bases: TGTGCCAGCAGCCAATTCTATGGATTCGGGCAGTATTTT. The chain links TRBV6-1 to TRBJ2-3; D is undetermined. Trimming took off 6 bases at V and 11 bases at J, with 18 bases between the two ends. This CDR3 comprises 13 residues. CDR1 MNHNS and CDR2 SASEGT come from the germline V gene.

CDR3 region: CASSEGRGRSSYEQYF. The CDR3 DNA follows: TGTGCCAGCAGTGAAGGCAGGGGGAGGTCCTCCTACGAGCAGTACTTC. This chain connects TRBV2 to TRBJ2-7, with a possible D match to TRBD1 (7 bases). Deletions cut 1 base from V and 0 bases from J, with 13 bases between. Germline loops: CDR1 SNHLY, CDR2 FYNNEI. This CDR3 comprises 16 residues.

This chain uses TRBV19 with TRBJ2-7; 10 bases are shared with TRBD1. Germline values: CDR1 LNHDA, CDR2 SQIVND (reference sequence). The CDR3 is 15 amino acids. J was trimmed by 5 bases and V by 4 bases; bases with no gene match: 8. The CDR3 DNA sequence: TGTGCCAGTAGTAACCCGGGACAGGGGTACAACGAGCAGTACTTC. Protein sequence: CASSNPGQGYNEQYF.

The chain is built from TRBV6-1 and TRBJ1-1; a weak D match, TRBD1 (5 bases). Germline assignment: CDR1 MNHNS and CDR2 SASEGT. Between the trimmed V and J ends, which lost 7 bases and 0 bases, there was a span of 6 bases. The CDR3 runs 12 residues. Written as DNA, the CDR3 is TGTGCCAGCAAAGGGGTGAACACTGAAGCTTTCTTT. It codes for CASKGVNTEAFF.

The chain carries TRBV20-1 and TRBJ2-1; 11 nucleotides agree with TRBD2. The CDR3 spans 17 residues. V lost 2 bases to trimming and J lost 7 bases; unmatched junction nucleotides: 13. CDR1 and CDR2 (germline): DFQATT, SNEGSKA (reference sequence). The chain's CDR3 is CSARPQLAGGPWNEQFF. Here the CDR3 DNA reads TGCAGTGCTAGACCCCAGTTAGCGGGAGGGCCTTGGAATGAGCAGTTCTTC.

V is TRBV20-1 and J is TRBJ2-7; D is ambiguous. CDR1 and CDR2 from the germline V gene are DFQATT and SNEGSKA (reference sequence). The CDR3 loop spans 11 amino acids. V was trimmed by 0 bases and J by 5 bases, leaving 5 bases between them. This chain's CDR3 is CSARDLNEQYF. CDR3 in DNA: TGCAGTGCTAGAGATCTAAACGAGCAGTACTTC.